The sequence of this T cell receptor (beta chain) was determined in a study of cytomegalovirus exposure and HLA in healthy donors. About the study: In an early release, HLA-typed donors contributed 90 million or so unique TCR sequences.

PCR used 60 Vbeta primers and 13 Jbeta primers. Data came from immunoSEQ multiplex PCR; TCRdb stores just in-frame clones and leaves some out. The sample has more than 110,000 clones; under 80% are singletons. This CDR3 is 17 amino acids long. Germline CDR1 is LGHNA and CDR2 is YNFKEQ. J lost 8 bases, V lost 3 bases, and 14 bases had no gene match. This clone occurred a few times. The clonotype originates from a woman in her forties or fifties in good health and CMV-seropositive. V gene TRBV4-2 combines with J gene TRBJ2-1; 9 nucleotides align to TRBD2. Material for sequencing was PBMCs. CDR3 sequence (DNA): TGTGCCAGCAGCCATGTTAGCGGGGGAGAAATACAATATGAGCAGTTCTTC. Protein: CASSHVSGGEIQYEQFF.